The present T cell receptor beta chain was sequenced within a study of tumor-infiltrating lymphocytes in primary liver carcinoma. Notes on the study in general: Less overlap was seen in tumor-adjacent and tumor-blood pairs than in tumor region pairs.

Germline loops: CDR1 SGHAT, CDR2 FQDESV (reference sequence). The CDR3 sequence is 17 residues long. Bulk tissue was left unsorted, and RNA and DNA were co-extracted from about 21-30 mg of it. Worth noting for this clonotype: Its antigen is not identified. One end of the junction is discordant with germline, which a read error may explain.

The template, around 540 ng total RNA, yielded TCR beta cDNA made with a constant-region primer. A slightly modified ARM-PCR protocol with three nested multiplex PCR rounds produced these TCR beta libraries. TRBV1-TRBV30 forward primers paired with a C-beta reverse primer drove the first two PCR rounds, 10 cycles each. TCRdb called the multiplex PCR reads again in MiXCR, with one record for every CDR3 protein. The sample consists of 100,000 to 150,000 distinct CDR3 sequences, 60% to 75% of them appearing once. The source material was liver tumor tissue from sampling region 3. Stated subset: tumor region T3, left-lateral pole. This chain links TRBV11-1 with TRBJ2-1; D call uncertain. This TCR was sampled from a woman aged 60-70 years with primary liver carcinoma and hepatitis B virus infection. The CDR3 sequence is CASSFVGASLSYNEQSF. The CDR3 DNA reads as TGTGCCAGCAGCTTCGTAGGTGCATCCCTATCCTACAATGAGCAGTCCTTC. The full variable domain, rest sourced from reference TRBV11-1 and TRBJ2-1, is EAEVAQSPRYKITEKSQAVAFWCDPISGHATLYWYRQILGQGPELLVQFQDESVVDDSQLPKDRFSAERLKGVDSTLKIQPAELGDSAMYLCASSFVGASLSYNEQSFGPGTRLTVL.